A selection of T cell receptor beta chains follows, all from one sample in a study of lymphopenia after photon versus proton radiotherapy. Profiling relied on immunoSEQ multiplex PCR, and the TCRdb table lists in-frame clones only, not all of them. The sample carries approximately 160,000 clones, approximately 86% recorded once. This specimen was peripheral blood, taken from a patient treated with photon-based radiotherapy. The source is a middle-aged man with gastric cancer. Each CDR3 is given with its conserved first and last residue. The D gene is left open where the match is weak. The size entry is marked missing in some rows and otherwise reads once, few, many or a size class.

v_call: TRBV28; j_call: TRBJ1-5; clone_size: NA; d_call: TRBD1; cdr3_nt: TGTGCCAGCAGTTCCCGACAGGGAGGTCAGCCCCAGCATTTT; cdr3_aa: CASSSRQGGQPQHF
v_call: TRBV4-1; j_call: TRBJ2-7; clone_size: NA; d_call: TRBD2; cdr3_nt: TGCGCCAGCAGCCAAGATGGGAGCGGGAGACGCGAGCAGTACTTC; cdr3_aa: CASSQDGSGRREQYF
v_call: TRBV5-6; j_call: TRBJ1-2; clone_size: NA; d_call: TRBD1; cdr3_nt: TGTGCCAGCAGCTCCAACAGGGGGCGGTTCGCAGGTGGCTACACCTTC; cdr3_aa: CASSSNRGRFAGGYTF
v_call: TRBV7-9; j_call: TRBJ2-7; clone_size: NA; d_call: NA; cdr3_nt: TGTGCCAGCAGCTTCACCTCGTCAAGTACCTACGAGCAGTACTTC; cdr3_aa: CASSFTSSSTYEQYF
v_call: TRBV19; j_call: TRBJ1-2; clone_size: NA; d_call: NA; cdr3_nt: TGTGCCAGTAGTATAATACACCAGTATGGCTACACCTTC; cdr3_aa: CASSIIHQYGYTF
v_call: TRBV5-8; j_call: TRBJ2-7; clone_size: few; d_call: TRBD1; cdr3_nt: TGTGCCAGCAGCTCCCTTCGTGGACAGGGGGCAAGGGAGCAGTACTTC; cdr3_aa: CASSSLRGQGAREQYF
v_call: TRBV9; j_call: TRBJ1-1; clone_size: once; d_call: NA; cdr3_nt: TGTGCCAGCAGCCCGCGAGTTGGGAACACTGAAGCTTTCTTT; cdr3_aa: CASSPRVGNTEAFF
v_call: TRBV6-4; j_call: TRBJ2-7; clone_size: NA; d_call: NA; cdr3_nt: TGTGCCAGCAAGTCCGGACGACAGCGGCAGTACTTC; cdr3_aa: CASKSGRQRQYF
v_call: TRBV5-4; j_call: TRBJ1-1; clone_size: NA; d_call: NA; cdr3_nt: TGTGCCAGCAGCTTGGATCTAGGGGGGAACACTGAAGCTTTCTTT; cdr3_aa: CASSLDLGGNTEAFF
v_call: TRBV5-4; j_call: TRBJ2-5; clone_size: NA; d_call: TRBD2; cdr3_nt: TGTGCCAGCAGCCTCGGGACTAAAGAGACCCAGTACTTC; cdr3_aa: CASSLGTKETQYF
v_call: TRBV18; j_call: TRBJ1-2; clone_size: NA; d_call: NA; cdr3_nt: TGTGCCAGCTCACCAGGACAGACTAACTATGGCTACACCTTC; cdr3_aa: CASSPGQTNYGYTF
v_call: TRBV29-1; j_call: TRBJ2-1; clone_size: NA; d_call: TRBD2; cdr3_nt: TGCAGCCCGTGGACTAGCGGGAGTGGGCAGTTCTTC; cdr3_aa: CSPWTSGSGQFF
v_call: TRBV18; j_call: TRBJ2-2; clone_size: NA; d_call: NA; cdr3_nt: TGTGCCAGCTCACCACCGGAGCTGAGGAACACCGGGGAGCTGTTTTTT; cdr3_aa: CASSPPELRNTGELFF
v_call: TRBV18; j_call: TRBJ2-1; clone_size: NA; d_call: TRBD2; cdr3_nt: TGTGCCAGCTCGCCGGTAGGGACTAGCGGGGGCTTTTACAATGAGCAGTTCTTC; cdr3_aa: CASSPVGTSGGFYNEQFF
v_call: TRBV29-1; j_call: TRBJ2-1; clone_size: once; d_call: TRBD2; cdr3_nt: TGCAGCATTGGAGCGGGAGGGCCTTTGGATGAGCAGTTCTTC; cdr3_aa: CSIGAGGPLDEQFF
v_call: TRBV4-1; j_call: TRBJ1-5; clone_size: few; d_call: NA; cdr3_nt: TGCGCCAGCAGCCAAATGTGGGGTAATCAGCCCCAGCATTTT; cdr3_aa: CASSQMWGNQPQHF
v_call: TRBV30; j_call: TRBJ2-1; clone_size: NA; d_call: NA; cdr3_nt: TGTGCCTGGAGCGGCCCGGGTCACTACGGCAATGAGCAGTTCTTC; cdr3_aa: CAWSGPGHYGNEQFF
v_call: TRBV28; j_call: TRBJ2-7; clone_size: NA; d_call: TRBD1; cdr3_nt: TGTGCCAGCAGTACAGGGGTCTACGAGCAGTACTTC; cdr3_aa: CASSTGVYEQYF
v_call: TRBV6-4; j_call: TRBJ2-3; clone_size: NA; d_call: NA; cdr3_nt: TGTGCCAGCAGTGACTCGAAGGGGGGCACAGATACGCAGTATTTT; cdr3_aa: CASSDSKGGTDTQYF
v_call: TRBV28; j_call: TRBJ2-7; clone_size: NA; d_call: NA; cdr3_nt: TGTGCCAGCAGTGGGGCCCGGACTATTACCTACGAGCAGTACTTC; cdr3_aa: CASSGARTITYEQYF
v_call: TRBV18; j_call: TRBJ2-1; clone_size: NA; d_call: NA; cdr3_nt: TGTGCCAGCTCACCGGTGCTGACAGACTACAATGAGCAGTTCTTC; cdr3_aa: CASSPVLTDYNEQFF
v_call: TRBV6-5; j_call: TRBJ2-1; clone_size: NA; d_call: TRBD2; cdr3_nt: TGTGCCAGCAGCTCGGGGGGAGCGGGAGACTTTGAGCAGTTCTTC; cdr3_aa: CASSSGGAGDFEQFF
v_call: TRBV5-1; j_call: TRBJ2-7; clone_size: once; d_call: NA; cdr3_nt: TGCGCCAGCAGCCCCGAGGGGACACCCGCCTACGAGCAGTACTTC; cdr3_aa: CASSPEGTPAYEQYF